This TCR beta chain was obtained from a study of T cells in Graves' hyperthyroidism and ophthalmopathy. There are 15 residues in the CDR3. Germline-derived CDR1 and CDR2 are DFQATT and SNEGSKA (reference sequence). This clonotype was picked up a small number of times. Calling Graves' hyperthyroidism stable meant ophthalmopathy did not progress within 18 months. Template material for amplifying TCR beta CDR3 regions consisted of RNA transcripts. The primer set for the first-round RT-PCR of the TCR CDR3 was HTBI. TCRdb reprocessed the multiplex PCR reads with MiXCR, giving one entry per CDR3 protein. Here the sample spans approximately 420,000 distinct CDR3 sequences, under 15% being singletons.

This TCR came from a woman aged 25 to 39 with Graves' hyperthyroidism. Sequences were obtained from blood. The chain links TRBV20-1 to TRBJ2-3; maybe TRBD2 (6 bases). The CDR3 DNA reads TGCAGCGGGGAGGTGCCGGGACTCCCTAGGGATACGCAGTATTTT. Encoded protein: CSGEVPGLPRDTQYF.